This TCR beta chain comes out of a study of blood T cell repertoires in COVID-19 (TCRdb year 2020). Context from the whole study: Samples from collaborators originated in the United States, Italy and Spain and spanned both the acute and convalescent phases of COVID-19. A de-identified subject ID, COVID-19 status, age in years and sex were almost always included in the sample metadata. A freely available public database, intended as a resource for researchers studying the immune response to SARS-CoV-2, is where the repertoires were released. The prospective study material was composed of cDNA or gDNA derived from T cells, B-cell-depleted T cells, or PBMCs. The dataset comprised deeply sampled blood TCRbeta repertoires from subjects exposed to, actively infected with, or recovered from COVID-19. The samples were drawn from two sources: the first 160 participants of the ongoing ImmuneRACE study, and about 1,300 subjects contributed by 6 global collaborators. HLA class I and class II types, where available, came from metadata supplied by the sample provider rather than from assay-based typing.

On the study overall, not on this receptor specifically: How much clinical and demographic metadata was included differed by source and by participant, and the metadata was provided uncurated.

As to this clone: Its antigen is currently not known. No much larger clone exists at a distance of one base, and base qualities are not known. Other DNA variants within this sample encode the same CDR3.

TCRbeta CDR3 regions were amplified from genomic DNA by means of the immunoSEQ Assay, a bias-controlled multiplex PCR. The authors' analysis ran thus. The number of nucleated cells in each sample was estimated from the amplification of reference gene primers within the assay. Sequence reads were collapsed and filtered to measure the absolute abundance of every unique TCRbeta CDR3 rearrangement. Productive Simpson clonality was computed per sample as the square root of Simpson's diversity index over productive rearrangements. This is the immuneACCESS table as TCRdb keeps it, with only in-frame sequences that have V and J called. A part of the clones is gone; compared with another copy, unresolved V genes explain less than half, and the rest is unexplained. D and trimming come from the DNA, and the V and J calls and clone size come from that table. The sample table shows tens of thousands of clones, and approximately 77% are seen once. The top ten hold under 35% of the sample.

Whole blood was collected in K2EDTA tubes by collaborating institutions according to the institutions' own protocols. Collaborator samples were shipped for TCRbeta analysis as frozen whole blood, isolated PBMCs, or DNA extracted from either sample type. Clipping removes 0 bases from V and 1 base from J, with 5 as the unmatched junction base count. The germline V gene (reference sequence) specifies LNHNV as CDR1 and YYDKDF as CDR2. The CDR3 runs 17 amino acids, cysteine and phenylalanine included. Only CDR3 DNA remains: 51 bases, in frame from the first base. The sequencing sample was made of peripheral blood. Rearrangement joined TRBV15 to TRBJ2-2; 7 bases in the middle match TRBD2. This receptor was identified in a human donor in a cohort sampled during active COVID-19. Here the CDR3 is given as CATSRDSSSGNTGELFF. The nucleotides read TGTGCCACCAGCAGAGACTCCTCTAGCGGGAACACCGGGGAGCTGTTTTTT.